This TCR beta chain is drawn from a study of T cell repertoires in cytomegalovirus infection. Looking at the study overall: Public TCR beta signature analysis indicated the presence of both CMV infection and matching HLA type.

About this clonotype itself: Its matching antigen is unknown.

Findings and caveats of the study: There were carriers of CMV plus the relevant HLA, and cumulative public TCR beta family frequency identified them. Dominating the ex vivo response were TCR beta clonotypes that were CMV-specific and HLA-C-restricted.

TCRdb re-called the reads with MiXCR, one entry per CDR3 protein. This table holds 150,000 to 200,000 distinct CDR3 sequences, roughly 9.8% found once. The J segment lost 9 bases and the V segment lost 5 bases, leaving 9 bases of the junction unmatched. This CDR3 comprises 15 residues. Germline V lookup: CDR1 SGHTA, CDR2 FQGNSA. Sequencing used PBMCs. The sequence derives from a human donor in good health (CMV status not recorded). Some clones in this sample may be carry-over from other donors' samples. The J gene is TRBJ2-1, the V gene TRBV7-2, with TRBD2 matching 11 bases. The CDR3 is CASSLTSGRVSEQFF. DNA for the CDR3: TGTGCCAGCAGCCTTACTAGCGGGAGAGTAAGTGAGCAGTTCTTC.